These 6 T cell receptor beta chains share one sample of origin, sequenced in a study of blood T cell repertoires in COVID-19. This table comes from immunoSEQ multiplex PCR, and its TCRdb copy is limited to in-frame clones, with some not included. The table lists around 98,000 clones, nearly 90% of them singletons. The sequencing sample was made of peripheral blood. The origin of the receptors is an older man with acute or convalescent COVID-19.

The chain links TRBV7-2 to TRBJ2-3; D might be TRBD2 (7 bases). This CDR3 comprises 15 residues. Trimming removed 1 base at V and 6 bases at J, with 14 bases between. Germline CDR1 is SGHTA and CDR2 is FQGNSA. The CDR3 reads CASSLVVGGLDTQYF. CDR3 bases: TGTGCCAGCAGCTTAGTAGTGGGGGGGCTGGATACGCAGTATTTT.

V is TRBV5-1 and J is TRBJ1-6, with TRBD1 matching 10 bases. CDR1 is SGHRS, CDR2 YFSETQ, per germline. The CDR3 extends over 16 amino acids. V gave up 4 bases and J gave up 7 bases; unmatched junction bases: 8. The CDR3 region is CASSHGAGQGNSPLHF. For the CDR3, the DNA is TGCGCCAGCAGCCATGGAGCGGGACAGGGGAATTCACCCCTCCACTTT.

The DNA for the CDR3 is TGCGCCAGCAGACTAGCGGGGGACACCGGGGAGCTGTTTTTT. It translates to CASRLAGDTGELFF. The chain links TRBV10-1 to TRBJ2-2; 11 nucleotides match TRBD2. CDR3 length: 14 amino acids. The V segment lost 6 bases and the J segment 3 bases; nucleotides outside the gene matches: 0. CDR1 WNHNN and CDR2 SYGVQD come from the germline V gene (reference sequence).

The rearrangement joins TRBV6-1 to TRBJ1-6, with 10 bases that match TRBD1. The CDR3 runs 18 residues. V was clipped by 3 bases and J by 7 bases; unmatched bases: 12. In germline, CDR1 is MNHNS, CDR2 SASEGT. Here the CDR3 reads CASSENRDRGRANSPLHF. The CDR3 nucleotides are TGTGCCAGCAGTGAGAACCGGGACAGGGGTAGAGCGAATTCACCCCTCCACTTT.

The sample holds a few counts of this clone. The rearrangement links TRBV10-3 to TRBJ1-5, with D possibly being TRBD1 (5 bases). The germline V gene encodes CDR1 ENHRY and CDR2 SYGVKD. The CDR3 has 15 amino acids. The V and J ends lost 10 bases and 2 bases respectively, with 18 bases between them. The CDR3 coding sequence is TGTGCCACTCAACCCGGGGGTGGGGGCAATCAGCCCCAGCATTTT. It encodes CATQPGGGGNQPQHF.

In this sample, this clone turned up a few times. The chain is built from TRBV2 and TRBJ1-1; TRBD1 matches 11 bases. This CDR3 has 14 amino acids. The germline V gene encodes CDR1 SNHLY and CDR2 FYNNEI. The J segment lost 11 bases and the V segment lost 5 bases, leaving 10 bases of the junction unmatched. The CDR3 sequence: CASSRDRGRAGAFF. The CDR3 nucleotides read TGTGCCAGCAGTCGGGACAGGGGGAGGGCCGGGGCTTTCTTT.